The 16 T cell receptor beta chains below all came from one sample that was sequenced in a study of Ad26.COV2.S vaccination and SARS-CoV-2 variants. The repertoire was sequenced with immunoSEQ multiplex PCR; TCRdb's copy has only in-frame clones and lacks some. Among roughly 180,000 clones, roughly nine tenths were seen once, and the ten largest hold 4.5% to 7.5%. The starting material was peripheral blood, obtained after recovery from COVID-19. These receptors were collected from a human donor who had recovered from COVID-19.

The V and J genes are TRBV7-3 and TRBJ2-5; tentatively, D is TRBD2 (5 bases). Trimming pared 1 base from V and 4 bases from J, leaving 7 bases between. CDR1 and CDR2 (germline): SGHTA, FQGTGA. This CDR3 has 13 amino acids. The chain's CDR3 is CASSLIARETQYF. The CDR3 DNA is TGTGCCAGCAGCTTAATAGCGAGAGAGACCCAGTACTTC.

The CDR3 is CASSYGRGNNEQFF. The CDR3 region has the DNA TGTGCCAGCAGCTACGGACGCGGAAACAATGAGCAGTTCTTC. V usage is TRBV9 and J usage is TRBJ2-1; D unclear. The CDR3 is 14 residues long. The V and J ends lost 4 bases and 5 bases respectively, with 13 bases between them. The V gene's germline CDR1 is SGDLS and CDR2 YYNGEE.

The rearrangement uses TRBV7-6 and TRBJ2-5; D possibly uses TRBD1 or TRBD2 (5 bases each). Between the trimmed V and J ends, which lost 0 bases and 5 bases, there was a span of 13 bases. CDR1 is SGHVS and CDR2 is FNYEAQ in the germline V gene. The CDR3 length is 15 residues. The CDR3 protein is CASSLAGPRGETQYF. For the CDR3, the DNA is TGTGCCAGCAGCTTAGCGGGACCCCGAGGGGAGACCCAGTACTTC.

This clone was picked up a small number of times. This chain uses TRBV4-2 with TRBJ1-3; the D is unclear. V lost 0 bases and J lost 4, with 10 bases in between. The CDR3 length is 15 residues. In germline, CDR1 is LGHNA, CDR2 YNFKEQ. The CDR3 DNA follows: TGTGCCAGCAGCCAAGATCTAGTAGAGGGAAACACCATATATTTT. This encodes CASSQDLVEGNTIYF.

The V and J genes are TRBV9 and TRBJ1-1; D might be TRBD1 (5 bases). The CDR3 consists of 15 residues. Looked up from germline, CDR1 is SGDLS and CDR2 is YYNGEE. V shed 6 bases and J shed 0 bases, with 15 bases lying between them. The CDR3 region has the DNA TGTGCCAGCACATCAGGGAGTGGGGTGAACACTGAAGCTTTCTTT. It codes for CASTSGSGVNTEAFF.

DNA of the CDR3: TGCGCCAGCAGCCCCCATTCCGGGTCCCCACGGGAGCAGTACTTC. Protein product: CASSPHSGSPREQYF. V usage is TRBV4-1 and J usage is TRBJ2-7; no reliable D call. The CDR3 loop spans 15 amino acids. CDR1 and CDR2 from the germline V gene are MGHRA and YSYEKL. V gave up 4 bases and J gave up 7 bases, with 20 bases separating them.

The gene calls are TRBV18 and TRBJ2-3, with D perhaps matching TRBD1 (6 bases). V lost 0 bases to trimming and J lost 14 bases, with 18 bases between them. The germline V gene encodes CDR1 KGHSH and CDR2 LQKENI. The CDR3 spans 14 residues. CDR3 sequence (DNA): TGTGCCAGCTCACCACCGAGACAGGCCGGATTCGGGTATTTT. Residues: CASSPPRQAGFGYF.

The chain uses TRBV19 and TRBJ1-1, with 7 bases fitting TRBD1. The CDR3 has 19 residues. The germline gives CDR1 LNHDA, CDR2 SQIVND (reference sequence). J gave up 1 base and V 10 bases, and 24 bases lay outside the gene matches. The CDR3 region has the DNA TGTGCCACCCTGGGGCCCAGACAGGGAACCGATTACCCGAACACTGAAGCTTTCTTT. Its protein is CATLGPRQGTDYPNTEAFF.

The table lists this clone with a count of one. The rearrangement uses TRBV9 and TRBJ2-7; maybe TRBD1 (6 bases). Germline values: CDR1 SGDLS, CDR2 YYNGEE. The CDR3 has 16 residues. Trimming took 0 bases from V and 2 from J, leaving 15 bases between them. The CDR3 region is CASSVVPGAMPYEQYF. The DNA of the CDR3 is TGTGCCAGCAGCGTAGTGCCAGGGGCTATGCCCTACGAGCAGTACTTC.

This chain links TRBV7-9 with TRBJ1-4; tentatively, D is TRBD1 (5 bases). CDR1 is SEHNR, CDR2 FQNEAQ, per germline (reference sequence). Trimming removed 5 bases from V and 7 bases from J, with 20 bases in between. This CDR3 has 16 amino acids. The CDR3 is CASSLPSGTGSEKLFF. CDR3 nucleotide sequence: TGTGCCAGCAGCCTACCGTCCGGGACCGGGAGTGAAAAACTGTTTTTT.

As to this clone: In the same sample, other DNA sequences code for this CDR3. The genes are TRBV6-1 and TRBJ1-5; D call uncertain. Trimming stripped 8 bases from V and 5 bases from J, with 4 bases between. There are 10 residues in the CDR3. The V gene's germline CDR1 is MNHNS and CDR2 SASEGT. CDR3 sequence: CASGDQPQHF. DNA for the CDR3: TGTGCCAGCGGAGATCAGCCCCAGCATTTT.

V gene TRBV7-9 combines with J gene TRBJ1-6; D might be TRBD1 (5 bases). V was trimmed by 11 bases and J by 7 bases, leaving 12 bases between them. This CDR3 has 12 residues. Germline V gene lookup returns CDR1 SEHNR and CDR2 FQNEAQ (reference sequence). CDR3 DNA sequence: TGTGCCTTCGGGGGGGGGAATTCACCCCTCCACTTT. This translates into CAFGGGNSPLHF.

For this clone: The junction departs from germline at one end; a sequencing error may be responsible. The chain is built from TRBV5-1 and TRBJ1-6, with 7 positions matching TRBD1. Germline V CDR1 and CDR2: SGHRS, YFSETQ. The CDR3 is 16 residues long. The CDR3 protein is CARSLGGGQFRSPLHF. The CDR3 nucleotides are TGCGCCCGCAGCTTGGGGGGGGGACAGTTTCGCTCACCCCTCCACTTT. The full variable domain, rest sourced from reference TRBV5-1 and TRBJ1-6, is KAGVTQTPRYLIKTRGQQVTLSCSPISGHRSVSWYQQTPGQGLQFLFEYFSETQRNKGNFPGRFSGRQFSNSRSEMNVSTLELGDSALYLCARSLGGGQFRSPLHFGNGTRLTVT.

The chain links TRBV18 to TRBJ2-3; 9 nucleotides match TRBD2. The V gene end was trimmed by 3 bases and the J gene end by 2 bases; junction bases not matched to a gene: 9. Germline CDR1 KGHSH, CDR2 LQKENI. The CDR3 extends over 17 amino acids. The CDR3 sequence is CASSPSRLAGTTDTQYF. The DNA of the CDR3 is TGTGCCAGCTCACCGTCTCGGCTAGCGGGGACCACAGATACGCAGTATTTT. Using reference TRBV18 and TRBJ2-3 for the parts outside the CDR3, the full variable domain is NAGVMQNPRHLVRRRGQEARLRCSPMKGHSHVYWYRQLPEEGLKFMVYLQKENIIDESGMPKERFSAEFPKEGPSILRIQQVVRGDSAAYFCASSPSRLAGTTDTQYFGPGTRLTVL.

This chain uses TRBV5-1 with TRBJ2-3; perhaps TRBD2 as D (5 bases). Germline lookup yields CDR1 SGHRS and CDR2 YFSETQ. The CDR3 runs to 16 residues. V dropped 7 bases and J dropped 6 bases, with 24 bases sitting between them. The DNA for the CDR3 is TGCGCCAGCTCTAAGACGGAGGCATCCAGTGGGGATACGCAGTATTTT. This codes for CASSKTEASSGDTQYF.

This chain links TRBV10-1 with TRBJ1-1, with a weak D call TRBD1 (6 bases). The V end lost 2 bases, the J end lost 6 bases, and 13 bases lay between the germline ends. Germline V gene data show CDR1 as WNHNN and CDR2 as SYGVQD (reference sequence). The CDR3 covers 14 residues. CDR3 bases: TGCGCCAGCAGTGAGAGCCCAGGGGTACCTGAAGCTTTCTTT. Translation: CASSESPGVPEAFF.